This TCR beta chain was retrieved from a study of chronic HIV infection and antiretroviral therapy (dated by TCRdb to the mid-2010s). CDR1 WNHNN and CDR2 SYGVQD were looked up in the germline V gene (reference sequence). The junction shows trimming of 3 bases on V and 3 bases on J, plus 8 bases between the germline ends. Including the terminal cysteine and phenylalanine, the CDR3 comprises 13 residues. Kept here is only the CDR3 DNA, which spans 39 bases and is read in frame from base 1. This clonotype was seen a single time. Which antigen it targets is not known. Qualities for individual bases were not recorded, and no much larger clone is one base off. The library was obtained by 5' RACE. Sequencing instrument: Illumina MiSeq. TCRdb's own reprocessing of the public reads used fastp at Q25 and MiXCR and kept productive beta chains. Each entry merges the rows of one CDR3 protein and shows their most common DNA and genes. Across this sample there are roughly 48,000 distinct CDR3 sequences, with about a fifth seen only once. The ten largest account for 2.5% to 3% of the sample.

The chain was built from TRBV10-1 and TRBJ2-5, with the D gene call left open. This receptor was taken from an adult who had HIV and had not received antiretroviral therapy, or was an uninfected healthy control (not recorded which). Source material: peripheral blood. The CDR3 region has the sequence CASSEMGKETQYF. The DNA sequence is as follows: TGCGCCAGCAGTGAAATGGGAAAAGAGACCCAGTACTTC.